This T cell receptor beta chain is drawn from a study of blood T cell repertoires in COVID-19. Study-level information: Sources were T cells, B-cell-depleted T cells, or PBMCs; the material itself was cDNA or gDNA.

Per the authors' pipeline: Scientists estimated how many nucleated cells there were by amplifying reference gene primers. The protocol was immunoSEQ multiplex PCR, while the TCRdb copy is restricted to in-frame clones and leaves out a portion. The V and J calls and the clone size are those of that table, but D and trimming were determined from the DNA. The sample comprises fewer than 500,000 clones, 87% of which are singletons, and 1% to 1.5% rests with the top ten. Per germline, CDR1 SGHVS and CDR2 FQNEAQ. V shed 5 bases, J shed 3 bases, and the junction held 10 bases outside the gene matches. The CDR3 runs to 16 residues.

The chain carries TRBV7-8 and TRBJ2-7, with 10 bases lining up with TRBD1. This receptor was taken from a man aged 25-45 years who had recovered from COVID-19. Sequenced input: PBMCs or T cells enriched from blood (not recorded which). The CDR3 DNA is TGTGCCAGCAGCGGCGACTCGGGACAGGGGCTCTACGAGCAGTACTTC. Amino acid sequence: CASSGDSGQGLYEQYF.